This TCR beta chain was profiled in a study of blood T cell repertoires in COVID-19. Study-level information: Acute and convalescent COVID-19 specimens originated in the United States, Italy and Spain. PBMCs, B-cell-depleted T cells, or T cells were the source of the cDNA or gDNA that made up the material.

The V end lost 0 bases, the J end lost 9 bases, and 13 bases lay between the germline ends. CDR3 length: 14 amino acids. CDR1 SGDLS and CDR2 YYNGEE come from the germline V gene. Authors' analysis steps: How many nucleated cells were present was estimated from reference gene primer amplification. Sequencing used immunoSEQ multiplex PCR; TCRdb keeps in-frame clones, though not all of them. V, J and clone size are those of that table, while D and trimming were read from the DNA. In the table there are some 380,000 clones, around 90% of which are singletons. The sample consisted of peripheral blood. This sequence was found in a young man with active or convalescent COVID-19. This chain links TRBV9 with TRBJ2-1; no clear D. The CDR3 spells CASSVAVSFGEQFF. CDR3 nucleotide sequence: TGTGCCAGCAGCGTAGCTGTAAGCTTTGGTGAGCAGTTCTTC.